Each of the 14 T cell receptor beta chains below was sequenced from the same sample in a study of cytomegalovirus exposure and HLA in healthy donors. Amplification used 60 Vbeta primers and 13 Jbeta primers. Here immunoSEQ multiplex PCR was the method, and the copy in TCRdb shows in-frame clones only, minus some. The repertoire consists of under 200,000 clones, with 77% occurring once and the leading ten covering over 2.5%. Material: PBMCs. Every receptor here comes from a female donor in good health and CMV-seronegative.

V gene TRBV13 combines with J gene TRBJ2-7; 7 bases agree with TRBD2. V shed 5 bases, J shed 0 bases, and the junction held 10 bases outside the gene matches. Germline V lookup: CDR1 PRHDT, CDR2 FYEKMQ (reference sequence). The CDR3 length is 16 residues. Written as DNA, the CDR3 is TGTGCCAGCAGCACCAACCGGGACTACTTCTCCTACGAGCAGTACTTC. Its protein product is CASSTNRDYFSYEQYF.

CDR3 bases: TGTGCCAGCAGCTTGGCCGACACCGTCCTCTATGGCTACACCTTC. The encoded protein is CASSLADTVLYGYTF. The chain has TRBV5-4 and TRBJ1-2; D gene unclear. The ends were cut back, 0 bases at V and 4 bases at J, with 13 bases in the middle. Germline V CDR1 and CDR2: SGHNT, YYREEE (reference sequence). This CDR3 is built from 15 residues. Complete variable domain (other parts from reference TRBV5-4 and TRBJ1-2): ETGVTQSPTHLIKTRGQQVTLRCSSQSGHNTVSWYQQALGQGPQFIFQYYREEENGRGNFPPRFSGLQFPNYSSELNVNALELDDSALYLCASSLADTVLYGYTFGSGTRLTVV.

In the case of this clone: Relative to the germline gene, one junction end is altered; a read error may explain this. The chain uses TRBV6-5 and TRBJ2-5; 7 bases map to TRBD1. Germline lookup yields CDR1 MNHEY and CDR2 SVGAGI. There are 16 residues in the CDR3. This CDR3 is CASTYRDRVDGETQYF. CDR3 in DNA: TGTGCCAGCACTTACCGTGACAGGGTGGACGGGGAGACCCAGTACTTC.

A word on this clone: At one end, the junction sequence differs from germline, possibly due to a read error. The identical CDR3 is also encoded by other nucleotide sequences in the sample. The chain is built from TRBV30 and TRBJ1-6; D might be TRBD1 (5 bases). The germline CDR1 and CDR2 sequences are GTSNPN and SVGIG (reference sequence). The CDR3 runs 13 residues. CDR3 in amino acids: CAWKGLFNSPLHF. CDR3 DNA sequence: TGTGCCTGGAAGGGACTGTTTAATTCCCCCCTCCACTTT.

In its sample, this clone was seen a few times. The chain is built from TRBV29-1 and TRBJ1-4; D is perhaps TRBD1 (6 bases). V was shortened by 8 bases and J by 6 bases, with 19 bases between the two germline ends. CDR1 and CDR2 from the germline V gene are SQVTM and ANQGSEA. CDR3 length equals 14 residues. The chain's CDR3 is CSTSGHARDEKLFF. As DNA, the CDR3 is TGCAGCACCTCGGGACACGCTAGGGATGAAAAACTGTTTTTT.

This rearrangement joins TRBV28 to TRBJ2-3, with 9 positions matching TRBD2. The ends lost 8 bases at V and 5 bases at J; junction bases unmatched: 5. CDR3 size: 13 residues. Germline CDR1 reads MDHEN; CDR2 reads SYDVKM. DNA for the CDR3: TGTGCCAGCTTTAGCGGGAGCCGAGATACGCAGTATTTT. It encodes CASFSGSRDTQYF.

The rearrangement uses TRBV7-2 and TRBJ2-7, with 7 bases aligning to TRBD1. Trimming took 6 bases from V and 2 from J; bases not matched to a gene: 4. Germline V lookup: CDR1 SGHTA, CDR2 FQGNSA. CDR3 size: 13 residues. CDR3 protein: CASSRTGPYEQYF. CDR3 coding DNA: TGTGCCAGCAGTAGGACAGGACCCTACGAGCAGTACTTC.

Turning to this clone: The same CDR3 is also encoded by other DNA sequences in this sample. The chain links TRBV4-1 to TRBJ1-1; D is possibly TRBD1 (5 bases). Germline CDR1 and CDR2: MGHRA and YSYEKL. The CDR3 extends over 15 amino acids. V lost 3 bases and J lost 4, with 15 bases in between. CDR3 sequence reads: CASSQDVWGGTEAFF. In DNA form, the CDR3 reads TGCGCCAGCAGCCAGGATGTGTGGGGGGGCACTGAAGCTTTCTTT.

This clone appeared a single time. The gene calls are TRBV11-2 and TRBJ2-7, with D possibly being TRBD1 (6 bases). The V end was cut by 1 base, the J end by 1 base, with 11 bases between. Germline CDR1 reads SGHAT; CDR2 reads FQNNGV. This CDR3 is built from 15 residues. The CDR3 reads CASSLGTDYSYEQYF. As DNA, the CDR3 is TGTGCCAGCAGCTTAGGGACAGATTATTCCTACGAGCAGTACTTC.

V is TRBV6-5 and J is TRBJ1-6; D possibly corresponds to TRBD1 (5 bases). Germline-derived CDR1 and CDR2 are MNHEY and SVGAGI. The CDR3 totals 16 residues. V was clipped by 0 bases and J by 9 bases, with 15 bases between them. The CDR3 nucleotides read TGTGCCAGCAGTTACTCGGGAGGCGGGGGTTCTTCACCCCTCCACTTT. It codes for CASSYSGGGGSSPLHF.

On this clone itself: The sample contains more than one DNA sequence encoding this CDR3. The rearrangement links TRBV29-1 to TRBJ2-1, with TRBD2 identical over 10 bases. Germline values: CDR1 SQVTM, CDR2 ANQGSEA. The ends lost 5 bases at V and 7 bases at J; junction bases unmatched: 5. This CDR3 comprises 13 residues. The DNA for the CDR3 is TGCAGCGTTAGAGCGGGAGGGCTTAATGAGCAGTTCTTC. It is translated as CSVRAGGLNEQFF.

This clone was recorded many times. The chain carries TRBV15 and TRBJ2-2; D not certain. The CDR3 totals 15 residues. V lost 1 base and J 1 base, leaving 7 bases between the germline ends. Germline lookup yields CDR1 LNHNV and CDR2 YYDKDF (reference sequence). CDR3 loop: CATSRGPKNTGELFF. The CDR3 nucleotides read TGTGCCACCAGCAGAGGGCCCAAGAACACCGGGGAGCTGTTTTTT.

This clone was recorded only once. The rearrangement uses TRBV6-6 and TRBJ2-1; tentatively, D is TRBD2 (5 bases). The CDR3 is made up of 16 amino acids. The V gene's germline CDR1 is MNHNY and CDR2 SVGAGI (reference sequence). The V and J ends lost 2 bases and 6 bases respectively, with 17 bases between them. CDR3 in DNA: TGTGCCAGCAGTTACCCACCTGGCGGGCTCATCAATGAGCAGTTCTTC. This encodes CASSYPPGGLINEQFF.

The chain combines TRBV5-6 with TRBJ2-7; 7 bases align to TRBD1. Trimming at V came to 2 bases and at J to 3 bases, leaving 5 bases not matched to a gene. The CDR3 runs to 14 residues. From germline, CDR1 is SGHDT and CDR2 YYEEEE. The CDR3 DNA sequence: TGTGCCAGCAGCTTTACAGGGGAAGACTACGAGCAGTACTTC. This sequence encodes CASSFTGEDYEQYF.